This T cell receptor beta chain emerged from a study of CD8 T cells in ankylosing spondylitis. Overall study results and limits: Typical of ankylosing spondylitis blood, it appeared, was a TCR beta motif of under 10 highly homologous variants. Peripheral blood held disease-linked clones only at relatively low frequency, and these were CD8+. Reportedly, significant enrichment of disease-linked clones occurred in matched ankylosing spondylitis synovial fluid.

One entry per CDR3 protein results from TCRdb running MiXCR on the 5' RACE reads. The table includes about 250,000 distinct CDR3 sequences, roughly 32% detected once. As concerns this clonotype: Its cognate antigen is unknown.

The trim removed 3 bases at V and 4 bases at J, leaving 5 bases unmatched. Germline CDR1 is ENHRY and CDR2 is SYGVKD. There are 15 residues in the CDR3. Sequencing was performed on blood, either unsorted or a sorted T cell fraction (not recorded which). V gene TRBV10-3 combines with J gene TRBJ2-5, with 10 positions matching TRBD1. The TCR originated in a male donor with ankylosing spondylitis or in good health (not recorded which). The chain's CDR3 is CAISEDGTGVETQYF. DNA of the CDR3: TGTGCCATCAGTGAAGATGGGACAGGGGTAGAGACCCAGTACTTC.